This TCR beta chain was sequenced during a study of blood T cell repertoires in COVID-19. Study as a whole: Collection of acute and convalescent COVID-19 samples took place in the United States, Italy and Spain. Sources were T cells, B-cell-depleted T cells, or PBMCs; the material itself was cDNA or gDNA.

Germline lookup yields CDR1 MNHNS and CDR2 SASEGT. The junction had 9 bases not matched to a gene; V was cut back by 3 bases and J by 3 bases. The CDR3 covers 16 residues. In the authors' workflow: Using reference gene primer amplification, nucleated cell counts were estimated. Libraries were prepared by immunoSEQ multiplex PCR; TCRdb keeps only in-frame clonotypes and omits some of them. That table furnishes V, J and clone size, whereas the DNA furnished D and trimming. The data hold 200,000 to 250,000 clones, with roughly 86% observed a single time. The V and J genes are TRBV6-1 and TRBJ2-7, with 9 nucleotides matching TRBD1. The receptor's source is an older woman with acute or convalescent COVID-19. The specimen sequenced was peripheral blood. For the CDR3, the DNA is TGTGCCAGCAGTGACATTACGGGACAGGGTTACTACGAGCAGTACTTC. This gives the protein CASSDITGQGYYEQYF.